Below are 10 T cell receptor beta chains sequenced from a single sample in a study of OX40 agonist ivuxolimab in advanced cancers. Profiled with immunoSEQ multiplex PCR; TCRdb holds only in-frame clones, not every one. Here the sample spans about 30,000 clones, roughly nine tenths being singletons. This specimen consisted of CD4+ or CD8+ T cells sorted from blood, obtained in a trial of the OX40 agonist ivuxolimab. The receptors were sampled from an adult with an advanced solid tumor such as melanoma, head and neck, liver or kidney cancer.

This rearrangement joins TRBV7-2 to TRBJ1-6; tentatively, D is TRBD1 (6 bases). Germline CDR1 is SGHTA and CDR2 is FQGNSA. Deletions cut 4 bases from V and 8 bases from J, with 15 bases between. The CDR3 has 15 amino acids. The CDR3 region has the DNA TGTGCCAGCAGCTCCCTAACGGGGGGCTATTCACCCCTCCACTTT. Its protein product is CASSSLTGGYSPLHF.

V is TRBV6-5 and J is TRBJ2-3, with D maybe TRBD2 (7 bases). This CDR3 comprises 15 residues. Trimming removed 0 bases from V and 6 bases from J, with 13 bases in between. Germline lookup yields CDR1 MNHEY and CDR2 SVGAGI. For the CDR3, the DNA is TGTGCCAGCAGTTACTCGGGGGGGCGCTCGGATACGCAGTATTTT. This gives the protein CASSYSGGRSDTQYF.

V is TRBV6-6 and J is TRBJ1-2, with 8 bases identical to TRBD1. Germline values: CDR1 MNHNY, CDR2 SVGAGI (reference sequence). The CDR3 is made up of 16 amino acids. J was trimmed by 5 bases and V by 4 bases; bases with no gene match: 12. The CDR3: CASSSAGTGGRYGYTF. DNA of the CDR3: TGTGCCAGCAGTTCCGCCGGGACAGGAGGGAGGTATGGCTACACCTTC.

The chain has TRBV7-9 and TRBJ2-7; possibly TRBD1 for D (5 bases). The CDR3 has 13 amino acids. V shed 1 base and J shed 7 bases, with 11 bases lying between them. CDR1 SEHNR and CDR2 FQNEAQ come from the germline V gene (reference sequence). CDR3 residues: CASSLVAGWEQYF. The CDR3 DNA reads TGTGCCAGCAGCTTAGTCGCAGGGTGGGAGCAGTACTTC.

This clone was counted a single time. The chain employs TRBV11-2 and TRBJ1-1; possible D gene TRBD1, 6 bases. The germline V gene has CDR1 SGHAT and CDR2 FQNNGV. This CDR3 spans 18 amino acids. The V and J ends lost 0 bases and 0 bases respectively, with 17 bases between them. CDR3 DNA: TGTGCCAGCAGCTTAGAGATGGTGGGGGGCGGAATGAACACTGAAGCTTTCTTT. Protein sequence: CASSLEMVGGGMNTEAFF.

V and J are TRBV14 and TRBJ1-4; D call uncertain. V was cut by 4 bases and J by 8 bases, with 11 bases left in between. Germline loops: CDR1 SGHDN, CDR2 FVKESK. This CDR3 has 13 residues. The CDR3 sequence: CASSLLEEEKLFF. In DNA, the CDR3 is TGTGCCAGCAGCCTTCTGGAGGAAGAAAAACTGTTTTTT.

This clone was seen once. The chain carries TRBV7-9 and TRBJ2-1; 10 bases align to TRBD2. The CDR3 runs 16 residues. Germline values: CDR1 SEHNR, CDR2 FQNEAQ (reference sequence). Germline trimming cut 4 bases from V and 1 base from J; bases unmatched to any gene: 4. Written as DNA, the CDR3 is TGTGCCAGCAGCTCTCTAGCGGGAGTTTCCTACAATGAGCAGTTCTTC. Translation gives CASSSLAGVSYNEQFF.

CDR3 bases: TGTGCCATCAGTGAGTCTGAGGAGGCTGGGGCCAACGTCCTGACTTTC. Encoded protein: CAISESEEAGANVLTF. The chain has TRBV10-3 and TRBJ2-6; the D gene is possibly TRBD2 (5 bases). Looked up from germline, CDR1 is ENHRY and CDR2 is SYGVKD. CDR3 length: 16 amino acids. Trimming took 0 bases from V and 2 from J, leaving 8 bases between them.

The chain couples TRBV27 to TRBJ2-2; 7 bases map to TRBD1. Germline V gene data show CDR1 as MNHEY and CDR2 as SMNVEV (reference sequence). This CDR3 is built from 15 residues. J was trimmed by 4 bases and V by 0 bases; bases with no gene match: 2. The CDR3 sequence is CASSLSGGGTGELFF. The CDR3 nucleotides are TGTGCCAGCAGTTTATCAGGGGGCGGCACCGGGGAGCTGTTTTTT.

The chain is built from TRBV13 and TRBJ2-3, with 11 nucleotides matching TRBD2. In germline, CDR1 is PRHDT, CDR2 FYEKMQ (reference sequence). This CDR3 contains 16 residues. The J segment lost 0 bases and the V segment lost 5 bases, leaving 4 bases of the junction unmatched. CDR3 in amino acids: CASSLRTSGSTDTQYF. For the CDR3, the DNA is TGTGCCAGCAGCCTTCGGACTAGCGGGAGCACAGATACGCAGTATTTT.